A single sample is the source of the 14 T cell receptor beta chains below, sequenced in a study of T cells in Graves' hyperthyroidism and ophthalmopathy. Researchers took RNA transcripts and amplified the TCR beta CDR3 regions from them. HTBI primers were used for first-round RT-PCR of the TCR CDR3. TCRdb passed the multiplex PCR reads through MiXCR, listing each CDR3 protein once. The sample records 350,000 to 400,000 distinct CDR3 sequences, about 14% being singletons. Sequenced input: blood. These receptors all stem from a woman aged 55-70 years with Graves' hyperthyroidism.

This clonotype was counted between two and nine times. The genes are TRBV18 and TRBJ2-3; D possibly matches TRBD1 or TRBD2 (5 bases each). Trimming shortened V by 3 bases and J by 5 bases, and 12 bases separated the two germline ends. Per the germline V gene, CDR1 is KGHSH and CDR2 is LQKENI. CDR3 length equals 14 residues. This CDR3 reads CASSPDGTGDTQYF. The CDR3 DNA sequence: TGTGCCAGCTCACCGGATGGGACGGGAGATACGCAGTATTTT.

In this sample, this clonotype turned up many times. The chain combines TRBV6-6 with TRBJ2-1; D remains ambiguous. The V and J ends lost 2 bases and 6 bases respectively, with 8 bases between them. The CDR3 sequence is 13 residues long. Per germline, CDR1 MNHNY and CDR2 SVGAGI (reference sequence). CDR3 sequence: CASSYGSSNEQFF. CDR3 coding DNA: TGTGCCAGCAGTTACGGATCTAGCAATGAGCAGTTCTTC.

This clonotype was seen a few times. The rearrangement joins TRBV4-1 to TRBJ2-7; 7 bases line up with TRBD2. The ends lost 3 bases at V and 0 bases at J; junction bases unmatched: 5. Germline V gene sequence: CDR1 MGHRA, CDR2 YSYEKL. There are 15 residues in the CDR3. In nucleotides, the CDR3 is TGCGCCAGCAGCCACCCAGCGGGGAGCTCCTACGAGCAGTACTTC. It yields the protein CASSHPAGSSYEQYF.

The chain links TRBV12-3 or TRBV12-4 to TRBJ1-1; D uncertain. The CDR3 totals 14 residues. With 7 bases removed from V and 1 base from J, the gap between germline ends came to 13 bases. CDR3 residues: CASTRALTNTEAFF. The CDR3, as DNA: TGTGCCAGCACTAGGGCACTCACGAACACTGAAGCTTTCTTT.

This clonotype was observed at least ten times. This chain uses TRBV30 with TRBJ2-3; D gene ambiguous. The V end was cut by 3 bases, the J end by 5 bases, with 9 bases between. The CDR3 is 12 amino acids. The germline V gene encodes CDR1 GTSNPN and CDR2 SVGIG (reference sequence). The CDR3 loop is CAWSPEGDTQYF. The CDR3, as DNA: TGTGCCTGGAGCCCGGAAGGAGATACGCAGTATTTT.

A few counts support this clonotype. The chain joins TRBV6-2 or TRBV6-3 to TRBJ2-5; D may be TRBD2 (6 bases). Germline V gene data show CDR1 as MNHEY and CDR2 as SVGEGT. Between the trimmed V and J ends, which lost 4 bases and 4 bases, there was a span of 16 bases. The CDR3 is 15 residues long. CDR3 DNA sequence: TGTGCCAGCAGTTCGATCTTTGGCGGGACAGAGACCCAGTACTTC. This encodes CASSSIFGGTETQYF.

There are many counts of this clonotype. The rearrangement uses TRBV6-2 or TRBV6-3 and TRBJ2-1, with D possibly being TRBD1 or TRBD2 (5 bases each). The CDR3 has 16 amino acids. The V end was cut by 8 bases, the J end by 5 bases, with 22 bases between. CDR1 is MNHEY and CDR2 is SVGEGT in the germline V gene. This CDR3 reads CASGFSRDLSHNEQFF. CDR3 nucleotides: TGTGCCAGCGGATTCTCTAGGGACCTATCCCACAATGAGCAGTTCTTC.

V is TRBV7-6 and J is TRBJ2-5; D possibly corresponds to TRBD2 (6 bases). The V end lost 8 bases, the J end lost 5 bases, and 21 bases lay between the germline ends. The CDR3 runs to 15 residues. Germline assignment: CDR1 SGHVS and CDR2 FNYEAQ. In DNA, the CDR3 is TGTGCCAGCGGGGTCCCGGCCCGGGAGATTGAGACCCAGTACTTC. Amino acids: CASGVPAREIETQYF.

This chain joins TRBV19 and TRBJ2-5; TRBD2 is a possible D gene (6 bases). Germline values: CDR1 LNHDA, CDR2 SQIVND (reference sequence). V was clipped by 6 bases and J by 1 base, with 12 bases between them. The CDR3 has 14 amino acids. As DNA, the CDR3 is TGTGCCAGTAGCCTTCGGAGGGGCCAAGAGACCCAGTACTTC. This gives the protein CASSLRRGQETQYF.

This clonotype was recorded a few times. The chain uses TRBV12-3 or TRBV12-4 and TRBJ2-1, with D hard to call. This CDR3 comprises 15 residues. V lost 2 bases to trimming and J lost 1 base, with 9 bases between them. CDR3 sequence: CASSLLGFSYNEQFF. The CDR3 coding sequence is TGTGCCAGCAGTTTACTAGGGTTTTCCTACAATGAGCAGTTCTTC.

In its sample, this clonotype was seen a few times. The chain carries TRBV7-6 and TRBJ2-2, with D possibly TRBD1 on 6 matching bases. The CDR3 is made up of 16 amino acids. V gave up 0 bases and J gave up 2 bases, with 10 bases separating them. Germline V gives CDR1 SGHVS, CDR2 FNYEAQ. The CDR3 nucleotides are TGTGCCAGCAGCTTAGCCCCAGGGGCTAACACCGGGGAGCTGTTTTTT. Its translation: CASSLAPGANTGELFF.

There are a few counts of this clonotype. In DNA, the CDR3 is TGTGCCAGCAGCTTGGGACAGGGGGACATGTATGGCTACACCTTC. Its translation: CASSLGQGDMYGYTF. The chain joins TRBV7-9 to TRBJ1-2; 11 bases align to TRBD1. J gave up 5 bases and V 3 bases, and 5 bases lay outside the gene matches. CDR3 size: 15 residues. CDR1 is SEHNR and CDR2 is FQNEAQ in the germline V gene (reference sequence).

This clonotype was seen many times. The V call is TRBV30, the J call TRBJ2-1, with 9 bases lining up with TRBD2. The V and J ends lost 3 bases and 5 bases, in that order; junction bases with no gene match: 5. CDR1 and CDR2 (germline): GTSNPN, SVGIG (reference sequence). This CDR3 contains 14 residues. Here the CDR3 DNA reads TGTGCCTGGAGCCGCCTAGCGGGAAACAATGAGCAGTTCTTC. It codes for CAWSRLAGNNEQFF.

With regard to this clonotype: A single base separates this from a much larger clone, so it may be a read error. V gene TRBV6-1 combines with J gene TRBJ2-7; TRBD1 aligns across 8 bases. The CDR3 has 14 residues. CDR1 MNHNS and CDR2 SASEGT come from the germline V gene. In DNA, the CDR3 is TGTGCCAGCAGTGAACGGGACAGGTCCTACGAGCGGTACTTC. Translated: CASSERDRSYERYF.